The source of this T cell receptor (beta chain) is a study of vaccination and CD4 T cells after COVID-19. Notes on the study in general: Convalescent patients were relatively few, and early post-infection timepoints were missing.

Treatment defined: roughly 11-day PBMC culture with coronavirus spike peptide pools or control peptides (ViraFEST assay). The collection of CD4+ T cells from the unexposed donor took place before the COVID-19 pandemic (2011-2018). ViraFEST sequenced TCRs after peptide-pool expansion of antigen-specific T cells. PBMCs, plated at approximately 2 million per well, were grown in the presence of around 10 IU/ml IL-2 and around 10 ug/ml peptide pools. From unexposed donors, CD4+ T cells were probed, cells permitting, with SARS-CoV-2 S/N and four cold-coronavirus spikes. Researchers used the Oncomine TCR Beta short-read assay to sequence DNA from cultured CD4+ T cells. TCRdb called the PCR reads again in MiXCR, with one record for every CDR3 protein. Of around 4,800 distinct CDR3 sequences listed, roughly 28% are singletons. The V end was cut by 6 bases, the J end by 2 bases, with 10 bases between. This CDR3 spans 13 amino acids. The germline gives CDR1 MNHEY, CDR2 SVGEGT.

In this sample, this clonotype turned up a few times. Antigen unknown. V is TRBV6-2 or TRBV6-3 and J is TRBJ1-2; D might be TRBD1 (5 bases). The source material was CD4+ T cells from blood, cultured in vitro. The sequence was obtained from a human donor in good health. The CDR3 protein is CASRGVENYGYTF. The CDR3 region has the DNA TGTGCCAGCAGAGGGGTGGAGAACTATGGCTACACCTTC.